One sample yielded the 7 T cell receptor beta chains listed below, sequenced in a study of T cell responses to AZD1222 COVID-19 vaccine. TCRdb's table, derived via immunoSEQ multiplex PCR, lists solely in-frame clones and lacks some. The data show some 96,000 clones, 80% to 90% seen once. The sample consisted of peripheral blood, taken on day 0 of MenACWY control vaccination. The receptors derive from an adult in good health.

The chain recombines TRBV4-1 with TRBJ1-5, with 7 positions matching TRBD1. This CDR3 has 16 residues. The germline V gene encodes CDR1 MGHRA and CDR2 YSYEKL. V lost 5 bases to trimming and J lost 3 bases; unmatched junction nucleotides: 10. The CDR3 loop is CASSTHPQGDNQPQHF. The CDR3 DNA follows: TGCGCCAGCAGCACTCACCCCCAGGGGGACAATCAGCCCCAGCATTTT.

The CDR3 region is CASSYPGTRGSEQYF. DNA for the CDR3: TGTGCCAGCAGCTATCCCGGGACTAGGGGGAGCGAGCAGTACTTC. This chain uses TRBV6-6 with TRBJ2-7, with 8 bases lining up with TRBD2. The V gene end was trimmed by 6 bases and the J gene end by 6 bases; junction bases not matched to a gene: 13. The CDR3 is 15 residues long. Germline assignment: CDR1 MNHNY and CDR2 SVGAGI (reference sequence).

This clone was seen just once. The gene calls are TRBV7-9 and TRBJ1-3; D call uncertain. Looked up from germline, CDR1 is SEHNR and CDR2 is FQNEAQ (reference sequence). There are 14 residues in the CDR3. Trimming shortened V by 1 base and J by 0 bases, and 4 bases separated the two germline ends. The CDR3 sequence is CASSLGFSGNTIYF. For the CDR3, the DNA is TGTGCCAGCAGCTTAGGGTTCTCTGGAAACACCATATATTTT.

The rearrangement links TRBV4-3 to TRBJ1-2; 7 bases agree with TRBD1. J lost 0 bases, V lost 0 bases, and 10 bases had no gene match. Germline CDR1 reads LGHNA; CDR2 reads YSLEER. The CDR3 sequence is 18 residues long. CDR3 protein: CASSQEWTRTGANYGYTF. The CDR3, as DNA: TGCGCCAGCAGCCAAGAATGGACCCGGACAGGAGCTAACTATGGCTACACCTTC.

The rearrangement links TRBV4-1 to TRBJ1-1; tentative D call: TRBD1 (6 bases). The ends were cut back, 1 base at V and 7 bases at J, with 13 bases in the middle. Germline CDR1 MGHRA, CDR2 YSYEKL. The CDR3 runs to 14 residues. The DNA of the CDR3 is TGCGCCAGCAGCCAAGGGGCAGGGACACGTGAAGCTTTCTTT. Protein product: CASSQGAGTREAFF.

J is TRBJ2-2 and V is TRBV9; no clear D gene. This CDR3 has 14 residues. The germline CDR1 and CDR2 sequences are SGDLS and YYNGEE. V lost 0 bases to trimming and J lost 2 bases, with 5 bases between them. The DNA for the CDR3 is TGTGCCAGCAGCGTAGTCCCAAACACCGGGGAGCTGTTTTTT. Translating it yields CASSVVPNTGELFF.

This clone occurred once. The genes are TRBV2 and TRBJ2-7, with a tentative D call TRBD1 (6 bases). Between the trimmed V and J ends, which lost 4 bases and 2 bases, there was a span of 12 bases. The CDR3 runs to 14 residues. The germline CDR1 and CDR2 sequences are SNHLY and FYNNEI. This CDR3 is CASSASRGAYEQYF. In DNA, the CDR3 is TGTGCCAGCAGTGCCTCCAGGGGCGCCTACGAGCAGTACTTC. Together with reference TRBV2 and TRBJ2-7, the CDR3 gives the full variable domain: EPEVTQTPSHQVTQMGQEVILRCVPISNHLYFYWYRQILGQKVEFLVSFYNNEISEKSEIFDDQFSVERPDGSNFTLKIRSTKLEDSAMYFCASSASRGAYEQYFGPGTRLTVT.